This is a list of T cell receptor delta chains from one sample in a study of gamma-delta chains in newborns, infants, children. TCRdb re-analyzed the reads via CATT. The repertoire consists of a few thousand delta-chain clones, with 2.5% to 3% occurring once and the leading ten covering roughly an eighth. Sequenced input: blood. The receptors were sampled from a child who was a newborn, infant or young child, either healthy, febrile or measles-vaccinated (not recorded which). The CDR3 runs from the conserved cysteine through the conserved F or W. The order of the fields is CDR3 DNA, CDR3 protein, clone size, D gene, J gene, V gene. D genes are given only for firm matches. Clone size appears in some rows only: once, few, many, or a class for an expanded clone.

DNA: TGTGCCTGTGACACACTGGGGGATACCGACACCGATAAACTCATCTTT; CDR3: CACDTLGDTDTDKLIF; size: NA; D: TRDD3; J: TRDJ1; V: TRDV2
DNA: TGTGCCTGTGACACCGTACTGGGGGACACCGATAAACTCATCTTT; CDR3: CACDTVLGDTDKLIF; size: medium-sized; D: TRDD3; J: TRDJ1; V: TRDV2
DNA: TGTGCCTGTGACACCGTTGGTGGGGATAGGTTCGCCTGGGACACCCGACAGATGTTTTTC; CDR3: CACDTVGGDRFAWDTRQMFF; size: medium-sized; D: TRDD3; J: TRDJ3; V: TRDV2
DNA: TGTGCCTGTGACACTGGGGGATTCCGCTCCTGGGACACCCGACAGATGTTTTTC; CDR3: CACDTGGFRSWDTRQMFF; size: NA; D: TRDD3; J: TRDJ3; V: TRDV2
DNA: TGTGCCTGTGACAACGTACTGGGGGGTTCCTGGGACACCCGACAGATGTTTTTC; CDR3: CACDNVLGGSWDTRQMFF; size: NA; D: TRDD3; J: TRDJ3; V: TRDV2
DNA: TGTGCCTGTGACACCTCCGGGGGATACCCCTGGGACACCCGACAGATGTTTTTC; CDR3: CACDTSGGYPWDTRQMFF; size: NA; D: TRDD3; J: TRDJ3; V: TRDV2
DNA: TGTGCCTGTGACACCGCCGCTGGGGGACGATCCTGGGACACCCGACAGATGTTTTTC; CDR3: CACDTAAGGRSWDTRQMFF; size: few; D: TRDD3; J: TRDJ3; V: TRDV2
DNA: TGTGCCTGTGTCCCTTTACTGGGGAGGTGGGACACCCGACAGATGTTTTTC; CDR3: CACVPLLGRWDTRQMFF; size: NA; D: TRDD3; J: TRDJ3; V: TRDV2
DNA: TGTGCTCTTGGGGAACTATTAACGGTACTGGGGGGCGATAAACTCATCTTT; CDR3: CALGELLTVLGGDKLIF; size: few; D: TRDD3; J: TRDJ1; V: TRDV1
DNA: TGTGCCTGTGACAGACTGGGGGACACCCGACAGATGTTTTTC; CDR3: CACDRLGDTRQMFF; size: NA; D: NA; J: TRDJ3; V: TRDV2
DNA: TGTGCCTGTGACACCTTTACTGGGGGATACCCCGATAAACTCATCTTT; CDR3: CACDTFTGGYPDKLIF; size: NA; D: TRDD3; J: TRDJ1; V: TRDV2
DNA: TGTGCCTGTGACACGCTGGGGGGCGGTTCTGTCCACACCGATAAACTCATCTTT; CDR3: CACDTLGGGSVHTDKLIF; size: few; D: TRDD3; J: TRDJ1; V: TRDV2
DNA: TGTGCCTGTGACACCCTTGCTGGGGGATACAGCTCCTGGGACACCCGACAGATGTTTTTC; CDR3: CACDTLAGGYSSWDTRQMFF; size: NA; D: TRDD3; J: TRDJ3; V: TRDV2